This T cell receptor beta chain was found in a study of blood T cell repertoires in COVID-19. Study context: From the United States, Italy and Spain came samples of acute and convalescent COVID-19. Nucleic acid was either cDNA or gDNA, and it came from T cells, B-cell-depleted T cells, or PBMCs.

The Seattle patients joined while their infection was active and were tracked longitudinally afterward. Germline V gives CDR1 LNHDA, CDR2 SQIVND (reference sequence). Trimming removed 4 bases at V and 7 bases at J, with 19 bases between. The CDR3 is made up of 15 amino acids. Original processing notes: Nucleated cell counts were estimated from reference gene primer amplification. The method was immunoSEQ multiplex PCR; TCRdb's version includes in-frame clones alone and lacks a portion of them. The V and J calls and clone size were taken over from that table, and D and trimming were inferred from the DNA. The sample includes over 100,000 clones, about 89% of them seen just once.

This TCR was recovered from a woman in her 70s with COVID-19, enrolled during active disease. The V and J genes are TRBV19 and TRBJ1-2; a weak D match, TRBD1 (6 bases). The source material was peripheral blood. The CDR3 region is CASSTPDRPFGGYTF. In DNA form, the CDR3 reads TGTGCCAGTAGTACCCCCGACAGGCCGTTCGGTGGCTACACCTTC.